Following are 4 T cell receptor beta chains from one sample sequenced in a study of chemoradiotherapy in HPV16-positive cancers. The data were produced by immunoSEQ multiplex PCR, yet TCRdb's version contains in-frame clones alone and is incomplete. This table holds around 14,000 clones, under 95% found once. Sequencing used blood, obtained from a patient who underwent chemoradiotherapy. The origin of the receptors is a human donor with HPV-associated anogenital cancer.

The chain employs TRBV19 and TRBJ2-4; 10 bases agree with TRBD1. The CDR3 length is 15 residues. Germline CDR1 reads LNHDA; CDR2 reads SQIVND (reference sequence). The J segment lost 9 bases and the V segment lost 2 bases, leaving 7 bases of the junction unmatched. Here the CDR3 DNA reads TGTGCCAGTAGTATATTCGGGACAGGGGTCGGCATTCAGTACTTC. It encodes CASSIFGTGVGIQYF.

The chain is built from TRBV7-2 and TRBJ1-4; a possible D gene is TRBD1 (6 bases). The CDR3 is made up of 16 amino acids. The germline V gene encodes CDR1 SGHTA and CDR2 FQGNSA. The V end was cut by 2 bases, the J end by 4 bases, with 14 bases between. CDR3 sequence reads: CASSLHGTGRNEKLFF. In DNA form, the CDR3 reads TGTGCCAGCAGCTTACATGGCACAGGGCGTAATGAAAAACTGTTTTTT.

This chain uses TRBV6-5 with TRBJ2-2, with a possible D match to TRBD1 (6 bases). Germline V gene lookup returns CDR1 MNHEY and CDR2 SVGAGI. V was clipped by 5 bases and J by 5 bases, with 9 bases between them. The CDR3 length is 13 residues. This chain's CDR3 is CASSVQGTGELFF. CDR3 DNA: TGTGCCAGCAGTGTCCAGGGGACCGGGGAGCTGTTTTTT.

This clone is large. This rearrangement joins TRBV7-8 to TRBJ2-7; D might be TRBD1 (6 bases). This CDR3 spans 15 amino acids. Germline V lookup: CDR1 SGHVS, CDR2 FQNEAQ. The ends were cut back, 2 bases at V and 5 bases at J, with 16 bases in the middle. CDR3 DNA sequence: TGTGCCAGCAGCTTAACGGTCGCAGGGGTCAACGAGCAGTACTTC. Translation: CASSLTVAGVNEQYF.